Sequencing of this T cell receptor beta chain was carried out in a study of cytomegalovirus exposure and HLA in healthy donors (TCRdb year 2017). Background on the whole study: According to an earlier analysis of 587 of the donors, 150 million to 200 million T cells yielded some 120 million unique TCR beta sequences and approximately 300 Gb of sequence data. Roughly 290 gigabases of sequencing data and roughly 81 million unique TCR sequences made up an early release that covered approximately 700 HLA-typed donors. Of the 398 genotyped donors, about 80% fell in the genetic ancestry cluster associated with self-reported Caucasian donors. The study aimed to test whether signatures of past pathogen exposure could be identified by cataloging public T cell receptors. The T cell repertoires of around 670 subjects were profiled by immunosequencing and related to cytomegalovirus serostatus. Along with the approximately 600-subject first cohort, a separate validation cohort of roughly 110 different subjects was used. To predict cytomegalovirus infection status, the study brought together high-throughput TCR immunosequencing, statistical association of individual TCRs with disease status, and machine learning. A later analysis re-examined previously published TCR beta repertoires from 600 to 700 donors and added high-resolution HLA genotyping to investigate patterns of TCR occurrence. The later analysis used no new phenotypic data to find candidate immune exposures, relying instead on TCR beta sequences and their occurrence across donors. To decide whether each TCR beta V gene segment behaved as functional or pseudogenic, an earlier analysis of 587 of the donors relied on high-throughput TCR beta sequencing. Donor age, sex, ethnicity and CMV serostatus were collected together with the repertoire data. A later genetic analysis took genome-wide SNP genotypes for about 55% of the roughly 670 donors and used that subset as a discovery cohort. All discovery cohort repertoires had been generated on a single sequencing platform. Both class I and class II loci were covered by HLA typing, at four-digit resolution. The number of typed donors differed by locus: about 620-640 for A, B, C, DRB1 and DQB1; approximately 520 for DQA1; 606 for DPA1; and roughly 490 for DPB1. Four to six DR-DQ haplotypes were handled as single units for association and clustering because linkage in the cohort was strong. Across 398 genotyped donors of the cohort, an average of roughly 250,000 unique TCR beta nucleotide sequences per donor were sequenced, and roughly 17% of those sequences were non-productive.

Library preparation was by the immunoSEQ multiplex PCR assay. The multiplex PCR relied on a mix of 60 forward primers for TCR Vbeta segments and 13 reverse primers for TCR Jbeta segments. The CDR3 region of rearranged TCR beta genes was amplified from genomic DNA with a multiplex PCR assay. The amplified TCR beta libraries were sequenced on the Illumina HiSeq System as 87-base-pair reads. The authors' analysis ran thus. In a later analysis, 80 million or so unique TCR beta chains were counted across the approximately 640 repertoires, and roughly 10 million of these chains were shared by at least two donors. Raw reads were error-corrected and collapsed into unique sequences by a nearest-neighbor algorithm in which closely related sequences were merged to remove PCR and sequencing errors. Alignment of CDR3 sequences to IMGT reference sequences was used to assign V, D and J gene segments. Each retained sequence needed at least a six-nucleotide match to both a V gene segment and a J gene segment. Rearrangements were classified as productive when the CDR3 lacked stop codons and remained in frame with V and J, and all other rearrangements were classified as non-productive. Following IMGT convention, CDR3 was defined as the stretch from the second conserved V-encoded cysteine up to the conserved J-encoded phenylalanine. The earlier analysis of 450 to 750 of the donors excluded any sequence lacking an unambiguous match to a single V gene segment. An earlier analysis of a few hundred of the donors called V segments functional above 56.7% productive rearrangements and segregating when the between-donor standard deviation exceeded 5%. A statistical classification framework was built to diagnose cytomegalovirus status from the catalog of TCR beta chain sequences. V and J gene assignment, in a later analysis, came from comparing TCR nucleotide sequences with IMGT/GENE-DB human TR gene sequences. Using the TCRdist pipeline, a later analysis assigned CDR3 sequences along with most-parsimonious VDJ recombination scenarios. A later analysis defined each TCR beta chain by its CDR3 amino acid sequence plus V-gene family, and excluded reads lacking a unique V-gene family. A later analysis removed 550 to 650 highly shared, low-generation-probability nucleotide sequences to deal with suspected cross-contamination and a sequencing artifact. In a later analysis, a clonal expansion index was calculated for each public chain from normalized within-repertoire ranks of inferred template counts. In a later analysis, generation probabilities were computed with a VDJ recombination model fitted to out-of-frame rearrangements, and the resulting probabilities were checked against IGoR. Hypergeometric tests were used in a later analysis to score TCR-TCR, TCR-HLA and TCR-CMV co-occurrence, with a repertoire-size bias correction applied to the TCR pairs. In a later analysis, false discovery rates were estimated by permuting HLA or CMV assignments 20 times. In a later analysis, co-occurring TCRs were grouped using DBSCAN, and TCRdist sequence similarity was added for clustering within HLA-allele-positive subsets. Repertoires with fewer than 30,000 or more than 120,000 public chains were left out of co-occurrence clustering, as were four to six repertoires with anomalous nucleotide sharing. This is the immuneACCESS table as TCRdb keeps it, with only in-frame sequences that have V and J called. A part of the clones is gone; compared with another copy, unresolved V genes explain less than half, and the rest is unexplained. V and J calls plus clone size are reproduced from that table; the DNA served to infer D and trimming. The sample table contains roughly 120,000 clones; only one count was recorded for approximately 76% of them. The ten biggest clones cover 16% of the sample.

The paper's findings and limits, for the study overall: The authors suggested that the approach could potentially be extended to other disease states and immunological phenotypes. Most TCR sequences were observed very rarely across donors, whereas some public TCRs were present in many individuals. Because HLA typing was missing for some donors at each locus, association tests included only the typed subset. Assigning TCR associations to individual alleles was difficult when HLA alleles, especially DR and DQ, strongly co-occurred. Specific HLA alleles were associated with 15,000 to 20,000 TCR beta sequences at a false discovery rate of 0.05 in a later analysis. A group of highly shared sequence variants was considered likely to be a technical artifact of the sequencing pipeline. A few of the identified cytomegalovirus-associated TCR beta chains were confirmed in vitro to be specific for cytomegalovirus antigens. Because counts were too low, approximately 15 rarely observed V segments, including chromosome 9 orphons, were excluded from the earlier analysis of under 650 of the donors. A further reported finding was that TCR beta sequences accurately predicted the HLA-A and HLA-B alleles for most subjects in the first cohort. In both the original and validation cohorts, the classifier was reported to diagnose cytomegalovirus status with high specificity and sensitivity. A later analysis found that HLA-associated TCR beta chains were more clonally expanded and had lower generation probabilities than equally common non-associated chains. Linkage disequilibrium might explain the correlated functional status among segregating V segments, but an unknown experimental factor could not be ruled out. A total of 150 to 200 TCR beta chains were listed by the study as associated with cytomegalovirus. According to a later analysis, most CMV-associated TCR beta chains appeared to be HLA-restricted, and the HLA associations seemed to be driven largely by CMV exposure. A later genetic analysis associated a missense DCLRE1C variant with V-gene and J-gene trimming of TCR beta chains, and an independent cohort replicated the association. For the cohort, immune exposure information was limited to CMV serostatus. According to a later analysis, TCR association rates differed among HLA loci, with DRB1 alleles showing the most associated TCRs and HLA-C alleles showing the fewest. In a later genetic analysis, fewer N-insertions in productive TCRs were reported among donors in an Asian-associated ancestry cluster than the 666-donor mean. An earlier analysis of around 600 of the donors showed that most TCR beta V segments appeared in productive rearrangements either about 87% or about 30% of the time, which broadly matched IMGT annotations. This cohort had only TCR beta chains sequenced, and the lack of alpha or paired-chain data limited which features could be detected. According to a later analysis, parvovirus B19, influenza, CMV and Epstein-Barr virus appeared linked to several top co-occurrence clusters. Because the 87-base-pair reads could not distinguish some IMGT-functional V segments, including TRBV6-2 and TRBV6-3, those segments were excluded. Roughly uniform sequencing depth across donors was assumed in presence/absence analyses, although this assumption may not hold.

The cohort comprised 710 or so healthy bone marrow donors. At the time of sampling, all cohort members were nominally healthy, though unrecorded immune exposures were likely present. The donor tested CMV seropositive and was one of the 289 seropositive cohort members. Every donor gave a peripheral blood sample, and the peripheral blood mononuclear cells from that sample were used for TCR beta sequencing. The Qiagen DNeasy Blood Extraction Kit was used to extract genomic DNA from the blood cell samples. The CDR3, cysteine through phenylalanine, is 18 amino acids long. Only the CDR3 portion is preserved as DNA: 54 bases, with reading frame beginning at the first base. Trimming leaves V shorter by 4 bases and J shorter by 1 base, with the junction holding 12 bases beyond the gene matches. CDR1 and CDR2 are read off the germline V gene (reference sequence) as LNHDA and SQIVND. As concerns this clone: Its antigen specificity is not known. No much larger clonotype is one base removed from it; base qualities were not supplied.

The source of this sequence is a man over 45 in good health and CMV-seropositive. Material: PBMCs. The rearranged segments are TRBV19 and TRBJ2-3, and TRBD1 matches 9 of the central bases. The CDR3 protein sequence reads: CASSRLTGQGLGTDTQYF. The DNA reads TGTGCCAGTAGTAGACTCACGGGACAGGGTTTGGGCACAGATACGCAGTATTTT.